This is a list of T cell receptor beta chains from one sample in a study of CD8+CD57+ T cells in acquired aplastic anemia. TCRdb reanalysed the reads using MiXCR and keeps one entry per CDR3 protein. The sample shows around 400,000 distinct CDR3 sequences, just under 70% of them seen only once. What was sequenced was sorted CD4+, CD8+, or CD8+CD57+ T cells (not recorded which) from PBMCs. The receptors here all came from a human donor in good health, serving as a control. The CDR3 runs from the conserved cysteine through the conserved F or W.

J gene | V gene | CDR3 protein
TRBJ2-3 | TRBV20-1 | CSARDLGGDSQYF
. | TRBV2 | CASKGTEGGDTQYF
TRBJ1-5 | TRBV19 | CASSIYAGGQSNQPQHF
TRBJ1-2 | TRBV5-1 | CASTPPGDAYGYTF
TRBJ2-7 | TRBV12-3/TRBV12-4 | CASRGSGGPYEQYF
TRBJ1-4 | TRBV6-7 | CASTRFWDSEKLFF
TRBJ1-1 | TRBV7-9 | CASSPGQAGKPQAFF
TRBJ2-6 | TRBV5-1 | CASSNTGGNTGANVLTF
TRBJ2-1 | TRBV4-3 | CASSQVPPQGARGNEQFF
TRBJ2-7 | TRBV7-3 | CASSLKQGSVYEKYF
TRBJ1-2 | TRBV5-1 | CASSLDTVEGASGYTF
TRBJ2-1 | TRBV6-5 | CASSHNRGAMNEQFF
TRBJ1-4 | TRBV4-1 | CASSQEGRDSSEKLFF
TRBJ1-5 | TRBV2 | CASSDVGTGRGQPQHF
TRBJ1-5 | TRBV4-1 | CASSQVKGGKVNQPQHF
TRBJ2-1 | TRBV15 | CATSMTGFHEQFF
TRBJ1-2 | TRBV19 | CASSIGVDIPYGYTF
TRBJ2-3 | TRBV7-2 | CASSLATGYPDTQYF
TRBJ1-1 | TRBV6-6 | CASSYREDTEAFF
TRBJ1-2 | TRBV12-3/TRBV12-4 | CASIRGTGESYGYTF
TRBJ1-5 | TRBV29-1 | CSVDRGQGQPQHF
TRBJ1-4 | TRBV29-1 | CSVDRDEKLFF
TRBJ1-5 | TRBV19 | CASSPSNQPRHF
TRBJ1-1 | TRBV12-5 | CASGGQGFTEAFF
TRBJ1-6 | TRBV7-2 | CASSHQGINSTSHF
TRBJ2-7 | TRBV20-1 | CSARSREGTYEQYF
TRBJ1-1 | TRBV2 | CASSRTGNTEVVF
TRBJ2-1 | TRBV19 | CASRSRTAGGYNEQFF
TRBJ2-5 | TRBV9 | CASSGGQGSNQPQYF
TRBJ1-5 | TRBV7-2 | CASSLLSGRQPQHF
TRBJ2-3 | TRBV18 | CASSTQTDTQYF
TRBJ1-4 | TRBV25-1 | CASRRDGGWEKLFF